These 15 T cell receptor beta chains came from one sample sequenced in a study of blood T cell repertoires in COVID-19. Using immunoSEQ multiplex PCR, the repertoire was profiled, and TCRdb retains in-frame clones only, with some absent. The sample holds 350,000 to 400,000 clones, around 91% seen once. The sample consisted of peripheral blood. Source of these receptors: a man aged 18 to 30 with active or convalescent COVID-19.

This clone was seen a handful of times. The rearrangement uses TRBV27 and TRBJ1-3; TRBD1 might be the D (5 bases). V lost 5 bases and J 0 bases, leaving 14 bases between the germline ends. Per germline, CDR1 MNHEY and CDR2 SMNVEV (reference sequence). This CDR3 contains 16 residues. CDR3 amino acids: CASSRAGQSSGNTIYF. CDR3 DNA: TGTGCCAGCAGTCGGGCAGGGCAAAGCTCTGGAAACACCATATATTTT.

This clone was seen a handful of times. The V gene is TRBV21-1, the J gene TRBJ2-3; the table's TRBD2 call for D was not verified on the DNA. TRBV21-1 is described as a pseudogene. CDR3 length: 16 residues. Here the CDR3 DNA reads TGTGCCAGCAGCAGAAAGCGGGGGGGCCGGACAGATACGCAGTATTTT. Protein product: CASSRKRGGRTDTQYF.

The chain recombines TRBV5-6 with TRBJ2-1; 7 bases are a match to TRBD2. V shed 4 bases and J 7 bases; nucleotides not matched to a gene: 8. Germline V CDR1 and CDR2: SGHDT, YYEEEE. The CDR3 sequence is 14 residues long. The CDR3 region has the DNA TGTGCCAGCAGCCTGGGACTACCTGGGAATGAGCAGTTCTTC. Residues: CASSLGLPGNEQFF. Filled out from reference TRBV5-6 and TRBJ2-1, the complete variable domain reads DAGVTQSPTHLIKTRGQQVTLRCSPKSGHDTVSWYQQALGQGPQFIFQYYEEEERQRGNFPDRFSGHQFPNYSSELNVNALLLGDSALYLCASSLGLPGNEQFFGPGTRLTVL.

The CDR3 nucleotides read TGTGCCACCAGCAGAGTTGACAGGGGGAATGGCGGCTACACCTTC. Translating gives CATSRVDRGNGGYTF. The chain recombines TRBV15 with TRBJ1-2, with 9 bases fitting TRBD1. The ends lost 1 base at V and 8 bases at J; junction bases unmatched: 8. CDR1 and CDR2 (germline): LNHNV, YYDKDF (reference sequence). This CDR3 has 15 amino acids.

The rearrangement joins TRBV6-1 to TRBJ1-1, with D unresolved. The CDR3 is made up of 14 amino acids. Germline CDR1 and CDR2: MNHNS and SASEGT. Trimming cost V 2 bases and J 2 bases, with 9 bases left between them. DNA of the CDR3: TGTGCCAGCAGTGAAACACGGGGAAACACTGAAGCTTTCTTT. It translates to CASSETRGNTEAFF.

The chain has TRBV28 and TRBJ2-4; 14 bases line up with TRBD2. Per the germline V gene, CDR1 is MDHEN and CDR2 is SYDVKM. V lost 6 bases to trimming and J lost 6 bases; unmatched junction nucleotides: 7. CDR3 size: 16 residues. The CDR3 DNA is TGTGCCAGCAGCCCCGGGACTAGCGGGGGATCAAACATTCAGTACTTC. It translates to CASSPGTSGGSNIQYF.

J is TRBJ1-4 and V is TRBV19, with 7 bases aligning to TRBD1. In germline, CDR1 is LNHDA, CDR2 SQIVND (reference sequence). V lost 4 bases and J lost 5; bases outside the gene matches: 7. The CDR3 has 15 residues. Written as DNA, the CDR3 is TGTGCCAGTAGTACCCGGGACAGCGGAAATGAAAAACTGTTTTTT. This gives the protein CASSTRDSGNEKLFF.

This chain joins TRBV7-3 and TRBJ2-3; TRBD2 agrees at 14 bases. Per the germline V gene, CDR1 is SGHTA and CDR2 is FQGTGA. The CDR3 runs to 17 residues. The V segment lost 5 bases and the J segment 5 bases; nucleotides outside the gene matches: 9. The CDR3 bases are TGTGCCAGCAGCGCGCGGACTAGCGGGAGGAACTTAGATACGCAGTATTTT. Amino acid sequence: CASSARTSGRNLDTQYF.

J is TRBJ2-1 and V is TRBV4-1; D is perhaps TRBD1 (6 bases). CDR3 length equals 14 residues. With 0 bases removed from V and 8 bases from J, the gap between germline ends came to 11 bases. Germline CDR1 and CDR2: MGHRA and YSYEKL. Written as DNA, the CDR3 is TGCGCCAGCAGCCAAGATCAGGGGCGGTATGAGCAGTTCTTC. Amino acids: CASSQDQGRYEQFF.

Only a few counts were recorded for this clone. The chain's CDR3 is CASRQHGGETQYF. The CDR3 DNA reads as TGTGCCAGCAGGCAGCACGGAGGAGAGACCCAGTACTTC. The J gene is TRBJ2-5, the V gene TRBV5-4; D is possibly TRBD2 (5 bases). The CDR3 has 13 residues. V lost 5 bases and J 4 bases, leaving 12 bases between the germline ends. CDR1 is SGHNT and CDR2 is YYREEE in the germline V gene (reference sequence).

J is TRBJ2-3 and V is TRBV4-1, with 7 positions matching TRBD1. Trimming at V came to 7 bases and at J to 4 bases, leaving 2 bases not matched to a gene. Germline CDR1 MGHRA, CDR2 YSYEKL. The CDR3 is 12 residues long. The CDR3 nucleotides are TGCGCCAGCAACACAGGGGCAGATACGCAGTATTTT. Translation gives CASNTGADTQYF.

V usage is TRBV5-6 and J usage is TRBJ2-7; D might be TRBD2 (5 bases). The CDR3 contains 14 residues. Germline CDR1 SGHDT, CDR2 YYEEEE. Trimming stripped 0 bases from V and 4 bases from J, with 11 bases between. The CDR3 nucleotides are TGTGCCAGCAGCTTGGTGGGAGTTCATTACGAGCAGTACTTC. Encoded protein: CASSLVGVHYEQYF. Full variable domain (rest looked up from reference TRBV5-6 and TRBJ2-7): DAGVTQSPTHLIKTRGQQVTLRCSPKSGHDTVSWYQQALGQGPQFIFQYYEEEERQRGNFPDRFSGHQFPNYSSELNVNALLLGDSALYLCASSLVGVHYEQYFGPGTRLTVT.

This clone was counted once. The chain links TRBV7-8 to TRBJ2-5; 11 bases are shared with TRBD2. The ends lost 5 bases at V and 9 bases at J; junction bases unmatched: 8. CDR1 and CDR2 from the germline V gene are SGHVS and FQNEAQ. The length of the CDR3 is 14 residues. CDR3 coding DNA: TGTGCCAGCAGCGCTAGCGGGGGGCTCCGAGCCCAGTACTTC. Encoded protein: CASSASGGLRAQYF. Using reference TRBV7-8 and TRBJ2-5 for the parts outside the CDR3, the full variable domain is GAGVSQSPRYKVAKRGQDVALRCDPISGHVSLFWYQQALGQGPEFLTYFQNEAQLDKSGLPSDRFFAERPEGSVSTLKIQRTQQEDSAVYLCASSASGGLRAQYFGPGTRLLVL.

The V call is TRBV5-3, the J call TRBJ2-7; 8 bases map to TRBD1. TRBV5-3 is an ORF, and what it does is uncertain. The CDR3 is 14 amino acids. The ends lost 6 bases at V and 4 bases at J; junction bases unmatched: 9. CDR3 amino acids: CARNTSTGGYEQYF. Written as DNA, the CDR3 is TGTGCCAGAAACACTAGTACAGGGGGGTACGAGCAGTACTTC.

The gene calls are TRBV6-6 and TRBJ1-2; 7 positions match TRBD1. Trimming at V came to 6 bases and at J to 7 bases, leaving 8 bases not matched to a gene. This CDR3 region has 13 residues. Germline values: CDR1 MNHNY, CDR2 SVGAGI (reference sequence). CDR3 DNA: TGTGCCAGCAGCCCTGACAGGGCAAGTGGCTACACCTTC. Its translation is CASSPDRASGYTF.